Given below is one T cell receptor (beta chain) in context. The antigen is not known. This record comes from a study of T cells after posttransplantation cyclophosphamide. Overall study findings and caveats: After PTCy, TRB diversity resembled that of CNI/methotrexate controls.

V shed 10 bases and J 4 bases; nucleotides not matched to a gene: 7. The CDR3 covers 13 residues. Germline assignment: CDR1 MNHNS and CDR2 SASEGT. Produced via immunoSEQ multiplex PCR; TCRdb's table is partial and in-frame only. The sample shows tens of thousands of clones, about 91% of them seen only once. Source material: PBMCs. The TCR originated in a woman aged 50 to 60 in good health and a related stem cell transplant donor. The rearrangement joins TRBV6-1 to TRBJ2-3; 8 bases line up with TRBD1. The CDR3 nucleotides read TGTGCCACCGGAGGACAGGGTCCAGATACGCAGTATTTT. It is translated as CATGGQGPDTQYF.